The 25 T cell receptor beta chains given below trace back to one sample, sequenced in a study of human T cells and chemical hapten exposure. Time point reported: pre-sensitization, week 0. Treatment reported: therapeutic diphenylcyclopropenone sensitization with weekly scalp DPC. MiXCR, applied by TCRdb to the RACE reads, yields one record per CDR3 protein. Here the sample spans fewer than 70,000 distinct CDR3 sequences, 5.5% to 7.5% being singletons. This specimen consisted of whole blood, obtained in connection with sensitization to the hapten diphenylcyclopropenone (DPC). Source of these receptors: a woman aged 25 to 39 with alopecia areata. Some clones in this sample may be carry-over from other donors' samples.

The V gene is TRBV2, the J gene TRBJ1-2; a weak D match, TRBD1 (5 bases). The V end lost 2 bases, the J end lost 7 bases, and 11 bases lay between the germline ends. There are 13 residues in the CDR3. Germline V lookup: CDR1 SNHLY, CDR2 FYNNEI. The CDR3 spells CASSEREGPGYTF. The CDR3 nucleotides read TGTGCCAGCAGTGAAAGGGAGGGGCCTGGCTACACCTTC.

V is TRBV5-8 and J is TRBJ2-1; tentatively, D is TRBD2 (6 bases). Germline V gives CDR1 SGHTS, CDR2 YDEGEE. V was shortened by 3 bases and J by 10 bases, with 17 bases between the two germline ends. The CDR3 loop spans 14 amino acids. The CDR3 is CASSSRDGRREQFF. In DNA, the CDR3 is TGTGCCAGCAGCTCCCGGGACGGGAGACGCGAGCAGTTCTTC.

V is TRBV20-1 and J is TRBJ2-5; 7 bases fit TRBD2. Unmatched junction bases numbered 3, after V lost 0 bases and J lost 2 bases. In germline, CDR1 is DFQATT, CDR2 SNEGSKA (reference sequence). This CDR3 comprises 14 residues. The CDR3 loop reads CSARDGGEQETQYF. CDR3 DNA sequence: TGCAGTGCTAGAGATGGGGGGGAGCAAGAGACCCAGTACTTC.

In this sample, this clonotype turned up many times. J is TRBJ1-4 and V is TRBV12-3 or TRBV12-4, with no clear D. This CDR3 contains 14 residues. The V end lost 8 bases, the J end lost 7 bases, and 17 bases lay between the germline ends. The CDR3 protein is CASGEDALGEKLFF. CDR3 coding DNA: TGTGCCAGCGGGGAGGACGCCCTGGGTGAAAAACTGTTTTTT.

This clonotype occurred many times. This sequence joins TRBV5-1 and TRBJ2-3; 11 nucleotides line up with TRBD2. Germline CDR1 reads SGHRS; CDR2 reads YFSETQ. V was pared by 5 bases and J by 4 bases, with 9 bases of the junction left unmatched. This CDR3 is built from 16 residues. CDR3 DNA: TGCGCCAGCAGAACCGGGACTAGCGGTTCCCCAGATACGCAGTATTTT. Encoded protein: CASRTGTSGSPDTQYF.

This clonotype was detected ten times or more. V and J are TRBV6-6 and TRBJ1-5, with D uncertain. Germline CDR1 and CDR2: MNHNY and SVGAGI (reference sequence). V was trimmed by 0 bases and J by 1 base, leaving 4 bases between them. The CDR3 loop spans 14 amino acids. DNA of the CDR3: TGTGCCAGCAGTTACTCCGGGAGCAATCAGCCCCAGCATTTT. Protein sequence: CASSYSGSNQPQHF.

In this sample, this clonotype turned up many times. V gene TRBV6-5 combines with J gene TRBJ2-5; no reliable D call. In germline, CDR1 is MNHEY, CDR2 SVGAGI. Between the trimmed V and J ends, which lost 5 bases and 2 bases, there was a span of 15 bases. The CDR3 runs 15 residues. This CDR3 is CASSQIPGPQETQYF. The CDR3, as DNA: TGTGCCAGCAGTCAAATACCGGGCCCGCAAGAGACCCAGTACTTC.

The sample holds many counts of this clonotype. Written as DNA, the CDR3 is TGTGCCAGCAGCTCCCCAAATTTTGAAAACACCATATATTTT. Residues: CASSSPNFENTIYF. The V gene is TRBV7-8, the J gene TRBJ1-3; no reliable D call. Germline CDR1 reads SGHVS; CDR2 reads FQNEAQ. The CDR3 is 14 residues long. V dropped 4 bases and J dropped 6 bases, with 13 bases sitting between them.

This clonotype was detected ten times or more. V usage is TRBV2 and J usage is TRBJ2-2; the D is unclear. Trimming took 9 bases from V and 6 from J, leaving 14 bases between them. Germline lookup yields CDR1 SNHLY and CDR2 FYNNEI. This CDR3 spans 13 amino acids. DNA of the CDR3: TGTGCCAGTACCCGTCCAGAACCCGGGGAGCTGTTTTTT. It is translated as CASTRPEPGELFF.

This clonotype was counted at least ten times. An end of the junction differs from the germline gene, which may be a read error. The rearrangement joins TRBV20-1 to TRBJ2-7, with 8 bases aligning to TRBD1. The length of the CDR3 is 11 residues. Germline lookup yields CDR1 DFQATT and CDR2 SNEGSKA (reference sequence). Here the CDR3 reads CSARTGGLIIF. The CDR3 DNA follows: TGCAGTGCTCGTACAGGGGGTTTGATTATCTTC.

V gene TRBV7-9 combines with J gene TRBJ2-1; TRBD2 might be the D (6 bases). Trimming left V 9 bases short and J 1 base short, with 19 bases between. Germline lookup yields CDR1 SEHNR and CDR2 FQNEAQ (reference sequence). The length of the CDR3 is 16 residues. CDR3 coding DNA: TGTGCCAGAGAGCCTTCGGCTAGCGCTTCCTACAATGAGCAGTTCTTC. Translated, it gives CAREPSASASYNEQFF.

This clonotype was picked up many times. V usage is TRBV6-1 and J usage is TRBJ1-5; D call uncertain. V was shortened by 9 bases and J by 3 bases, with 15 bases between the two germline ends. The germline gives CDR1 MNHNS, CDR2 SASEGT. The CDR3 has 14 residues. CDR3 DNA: TGTGCCAGTGATTTTGACGGAGTCAATCAGCCCCAGCATTTT. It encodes CASDFDGVNQPQHF.

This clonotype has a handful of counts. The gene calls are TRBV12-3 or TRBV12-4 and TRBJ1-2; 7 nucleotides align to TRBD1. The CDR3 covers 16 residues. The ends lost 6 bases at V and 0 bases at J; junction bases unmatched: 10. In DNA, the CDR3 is TGTGCCAGCAGCGCGCGACAGGGAGTAGCTAACTATGGCTACACCTTC. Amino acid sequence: CASSARQGVANYGYTF.

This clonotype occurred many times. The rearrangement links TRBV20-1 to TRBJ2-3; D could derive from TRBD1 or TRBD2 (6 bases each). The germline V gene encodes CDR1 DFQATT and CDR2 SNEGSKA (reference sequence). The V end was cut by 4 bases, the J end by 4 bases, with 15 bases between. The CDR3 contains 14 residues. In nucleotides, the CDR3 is TGCAGTGCTACGGGGGCTCTCTTGGCAGATACGCAGTATTTT. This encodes CSATGALLADTQYF.

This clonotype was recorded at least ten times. The CDR3 protein is CSAKKTGGEQYF. Written as DNA, the CDR3 is TGCAGTGCTAAAAAAACAGGGGGCGAGCAGTACTTC. The V call is TRBV20-1, the J call TRBJ2-7; 8 bases are a match to TRBD1. Per germline, CDR1 DFQATT and CDR2 SNEGSKA (reference sequence). Trimming at V came to 4 bases and at J to 6 bases, leaving 5 bases not matched to a gene. The CDR3 has 12 residues.

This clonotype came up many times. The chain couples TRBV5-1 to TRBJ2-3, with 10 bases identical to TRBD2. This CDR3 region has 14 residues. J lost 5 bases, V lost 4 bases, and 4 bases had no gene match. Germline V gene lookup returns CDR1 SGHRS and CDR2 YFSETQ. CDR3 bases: TGCGCCAGCAGCCCGGGACTAGCGCGAGATACGCAGTATTTT. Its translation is CASSPGLARDTQYF.

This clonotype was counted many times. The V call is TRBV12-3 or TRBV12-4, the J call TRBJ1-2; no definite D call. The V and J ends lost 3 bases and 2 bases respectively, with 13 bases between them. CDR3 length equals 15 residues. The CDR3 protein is CASSFGNSENYGYTF. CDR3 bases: TGTGCCAGCAGTTTCGGGAACAGCGAAAACTATGGCTACACCTTC.

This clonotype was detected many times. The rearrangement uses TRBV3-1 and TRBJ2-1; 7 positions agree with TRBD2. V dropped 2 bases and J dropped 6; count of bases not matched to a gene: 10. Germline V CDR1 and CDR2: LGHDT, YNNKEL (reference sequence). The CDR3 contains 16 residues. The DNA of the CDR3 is TGTGCCAGCAGCCAAACTTCGGGGGGTCCTCTCAATGAGCAGTTCTTC. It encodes CASSQTSGGPLNEQFF.

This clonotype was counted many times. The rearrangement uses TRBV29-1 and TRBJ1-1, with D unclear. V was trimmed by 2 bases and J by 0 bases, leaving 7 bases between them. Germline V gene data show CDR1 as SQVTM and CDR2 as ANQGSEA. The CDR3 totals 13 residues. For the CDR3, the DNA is TGCAGCGTTGAACACATAATGAACACTGAAGCTTTCTTT. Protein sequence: CSVEHIMNTEAFF.

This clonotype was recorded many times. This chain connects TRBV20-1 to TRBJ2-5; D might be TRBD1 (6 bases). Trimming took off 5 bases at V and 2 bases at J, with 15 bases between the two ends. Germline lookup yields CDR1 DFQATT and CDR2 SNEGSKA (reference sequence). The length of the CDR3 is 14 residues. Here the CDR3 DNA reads TGCAGTGCTGGAATCGGACAGATTCAAGAGACCCAGTACTTC. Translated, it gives CSAGIGQIQETQYF.

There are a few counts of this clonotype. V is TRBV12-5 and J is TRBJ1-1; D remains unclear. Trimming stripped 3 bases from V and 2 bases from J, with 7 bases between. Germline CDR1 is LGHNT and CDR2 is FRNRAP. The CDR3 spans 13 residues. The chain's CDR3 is CASGLQGNTEAFF. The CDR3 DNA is TGTGCTAGTGGTTTACAAGGAAACACTGAAGCTTTCTTT.

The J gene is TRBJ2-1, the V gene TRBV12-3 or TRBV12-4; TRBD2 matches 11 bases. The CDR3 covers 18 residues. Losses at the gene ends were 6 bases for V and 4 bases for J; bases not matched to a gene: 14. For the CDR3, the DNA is TGTGCCAGCAGCCCCTCCAATTGGGTAGCGGGGGGGTACAATGAGCAGTTCTTC. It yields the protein CASSPSNWVAGGYNEQFF.

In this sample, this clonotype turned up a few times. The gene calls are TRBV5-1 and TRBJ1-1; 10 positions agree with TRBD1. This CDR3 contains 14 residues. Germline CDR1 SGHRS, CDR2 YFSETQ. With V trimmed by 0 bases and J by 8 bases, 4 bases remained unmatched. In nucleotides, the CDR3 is TGCGCCAGCAGCTTGGAACCGGGACAGGGGGAAGCTTTCTTT. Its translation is CASSLEPGQGEAFF.

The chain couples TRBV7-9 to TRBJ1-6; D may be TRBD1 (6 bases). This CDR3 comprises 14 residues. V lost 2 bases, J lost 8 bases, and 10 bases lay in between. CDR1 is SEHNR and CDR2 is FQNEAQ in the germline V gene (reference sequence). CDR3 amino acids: CASSLRGHDSPLHF. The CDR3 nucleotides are TGTGCCAGCAGCTTACGGGGGCATGATTCACCCCTCCACTTT. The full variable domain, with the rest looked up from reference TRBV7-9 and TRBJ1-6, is DTGVSQNPRHKITKRGQNVTFRCDPISEHNRLYWYRQTLGQGPEFLTYFQNEAQLEKSRLLSDRFSAERPKGSFSTLEIQRTEQGDSAMYLCASSLRGHDSPLHFGNGTRLTVT.

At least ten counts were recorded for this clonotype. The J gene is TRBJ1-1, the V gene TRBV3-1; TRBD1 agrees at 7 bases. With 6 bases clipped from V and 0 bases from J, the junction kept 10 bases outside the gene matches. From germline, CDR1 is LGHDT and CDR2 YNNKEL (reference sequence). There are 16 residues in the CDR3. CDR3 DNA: TGTGCCAGCAGGAGACAGGGTCCTGCTATGAACACTGAAGCTTTCTTT. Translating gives CASRRQGPAMNTEAFF.